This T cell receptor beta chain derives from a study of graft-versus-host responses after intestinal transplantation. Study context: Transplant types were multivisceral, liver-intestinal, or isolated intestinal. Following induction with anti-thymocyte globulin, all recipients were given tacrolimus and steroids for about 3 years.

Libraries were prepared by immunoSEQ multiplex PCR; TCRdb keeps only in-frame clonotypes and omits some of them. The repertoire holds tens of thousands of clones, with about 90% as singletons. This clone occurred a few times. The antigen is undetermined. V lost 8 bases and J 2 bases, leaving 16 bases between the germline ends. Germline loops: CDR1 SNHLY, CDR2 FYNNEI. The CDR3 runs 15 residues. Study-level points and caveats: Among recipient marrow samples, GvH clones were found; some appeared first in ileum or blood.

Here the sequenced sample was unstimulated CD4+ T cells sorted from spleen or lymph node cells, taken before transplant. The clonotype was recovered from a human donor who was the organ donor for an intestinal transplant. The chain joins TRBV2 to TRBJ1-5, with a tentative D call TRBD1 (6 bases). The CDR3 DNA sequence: TGTGCCAGCGAAGGGACCGGACAGCGCAATCAGCCCCAGCATTTT. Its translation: CASEGTGQRNQPQHF.